The 29 T cell receptor beta chains reported below all come from one sample, sequenced in a study of blood T cell repertoires in COVID-19. Here immunoSEQ multiplex PCR was the method, and the copy in TCRdb shows in-frame clones only, minus some. This sample carries 85,000 to 100,000 clones, 84% of them seen once, and the ten largest clones take approximately 24%. Sequencing input: peripheral blood. The receptors come from a human donor in a cohort sampled during active COVID-19.

The V call is TRBV4-2, the J call TRBJ2-1; D possibly corresponds to TRBD2 (6 bases). Trimming removed 0 bases at V and 8 bases at J, with 11 bases between. CDR1 LGHNA and CDR2 YNFKEQ come from the germline V gene. The CDR3 loop spans 14 amino acids. The CDR3 protein is CASSQEGTGDEQFF. The CDR3 region has the DNA TGTGCCAGCAGCCAAGAAGGTACGGGAGATGAGCAGTTCTTC.

The gene calls are TRBV25-1 and TRBJ1-6, with 8 bases that match TRBD1. The germline gives CDR1 MGHDK, CDR2 SYGVNS. The junction had 11 bases not matched to a gene; V was cut back by 3 bases and J by 7 bases. The CDR3 is 17 residues long. CDR3 sequence: CASSESPGWTGNSPLHF. CDR3 DNA sequence: TGTGCCAGCAGTGAGTCTCCCGGTTGGACAGGGAATTCACCCCTCCACTTT.

This clone was picked up a small number of times. The CDR3 DNA reads TGTGCCAGCAGTCTCGGGACTTCTGGGGTCTATGGCTACACCTTC. Translation gives CASSLGTSGVYGYTF. The rearrangement links TRBV27 to TRBJ1-2, with D perhaps TRBD1 (5 bases). Trimming pared 5 bases from V and 4 bases from J, leaving 17 bases between. The CDR3 has 15 residues. The germline V gene encodes CDR1 MNHEY and CDR2 SMNVEV (reference sequence).

V usage is TRBV28 and J usage is TRBJ2-2; TRBD1 is a possible D gene (6 bases). The CDR3 spans 14 residues. V lost 11 bases, J lost 4 bases, and 17 bases lay in between. Germline values: CDR1 MDHEN, CDR2 SYDVKM. In DNA form, the CDR3 reads TGTGCCCTAGGGGGTTTGGGGATCACCGGGGAGCTGTTTTTT. Encoded protein: CALGGLGITGELFF.

This chain links TRBV19 with TRBJ1-2, with 9 positions matching TRBD1. The germline V gene encodes CDR1 LNHDA and CDR2 SQIVND (reference sequence). The trim removed 4 bases at V and 8 bases at J, leaving 11 bases unmatched. The CDR3 has 15 amino acids. For the CDR3, the DNA is TGTGCCAGTAGTACCCCGACCGGACAGGGGTCAGGCTACACCTTC. It translates to CASSTPTGQGSGYTF.

V usage is TRBV4-2 and J usage is TRBJ2-3; TRBD1 matches 7 bases. CDR1 is LGHNA, CDR2 YNFKEQ, per germline. This CDR3 has 15 residues. Trimming cost V 2 bases and J 3 bases; bases outside gene matches: 5. For the CDR3, the DNA is TGTGCCAGCAGCCAACTCGACAGGGAGACAGATACGCAGTATTTT. It encodes CASSQLDRETDTQYF.

J is TRBJ2-6 and V is TRBV5-1; D remains unclear. In germline, CDR1 is SGHRS, CDR2 YFSETQ. The CDR3 covers 17 residues. The germline V and J ends were trimmed by 0 bases and 0 bases, with 10 bases remaining between them. The CDR3 region is CASSLAGFSSGANVLTF. The DNA of the CDR3 is TGCGCCAGCAGCTTGGCAGGTTTTAGCTCTGGGGCCAACGTCCTGACTTTC.

Worth noting for this clone: Other DNA sequences in this specimen translate into the identical CDR3. The chain links TRBV19 to TRBJ2-7; D not resolved. The CDR3 has 13 amino acids. Germline V gene data show CDR1 as LNHDA and CDR2 as SQIVND (reference sequence). V was cut by 3 bases and J by 4 bases, with 10 bases left in between. The CDR3 DNA reads as TGTGCCAGTAGTATTGGGCAGATTTACGAGCAGTACTTC. Translation: CASSIGQIYEQYF.

The J gene is TRBJ1-5, the V gene TRBV19, with D tentatively TRBD1 (6 bases). V was cut by 6 bases and J by 0 bases, with 9 bases left in between. The CDR3 covers 14 residues. CDR1 and CDR2 (germline): LNHDA, SQIVND (reference sequence). The CDR3 coding sequence is TGTGCCAGTAGACCAGGGGATAGCAATCAGCCCCAGCATTTT. This translates into CASRPGDSNQPQHF.

This sequence joins TRBV19 and TRBJ2-1, with 8 bases matching TRBD1. Germline values: CDR1 LNHDA, CDR2 SQIVND (reference sequence). J was trimmed by 0 bases and V by 6 bases; bases with no gene match: 7. This CDR3 has 16 amino acids. This chain's CDR3 is CASRQGQGGSYNEQFF. The CDR3 coding sequence is TGTGCCAGTAGGCAAGGACAGGGAGGCTCCTACAATGAGCAGTTCTTC.

This clone has only one observation. This rearrangement joins TRBV6-1 to TRBJ1-2; D unresolved. V gave up 0 bases and J gave up 8 bases, with 16 bases separating them. Germline V gene data show CDR1 as MNHNS and CDR2 as SASEGT. The CDR3 loop spans 15 amino acids. CDR3 bases: TGTGCCAGCAGTGAAGCGGGCAGCTTCTTTGACGGCTACACCTTC. This gives the protein CASSEAGSFFDGYTF.

J is TRBJ2-3 and V is TRBV7-8, with 11 bases that match TRBD2. J was trimmed by 2 bases and V by 5 bases; bases with no gene match: 6. The CDR3 is made up of 16 amino acids. Germline V CDR1 and CDR2: SGHVS, FQNEAQ. For the CDR3, the DNA is TGTGCCAGCAGCAGCGGACTAGCGGGTCCCACAGATACGCAGTATTTT. Encoded protein: CASSSGLAGPTDTQYF.

The chain employs TRBV7-8 and TRBJ2-7; 9 bases fit TRBD1. J gave up 2 bases and V 1 base, and 9 bases lay outside the gene matches. The CDR3 extends over 17 amino acids. Germline V lookup: CDR1 SGHVS, CDR2 FQNEAQ. CDR3 nucleotides: TGTGCCAGCAGCTTAGTTGGACAGGGGTCCAAGGCCTACGAGCAGTACTTC. This sequence encodes CASSLVGQGSKAYEQYF.

The chain uses TRBV6-2 or TRBV6-3 and TRBJ2-7; maybe TRBD2 (6 bases). Germline CDR1 MNHEY, CDR2 SVGEGT. CDR3 length: 15 residues. Trimming cost V 6 bases and J 0 bases, with 15 bases left between them. The CDR3 region is CASSPAGFDSYEQYF. The CDR3 DNA reads TGTGCCAGCAGCCCCGCGGGGTTTGACTCCTACGAGCAGTACTTC.

The rearrangement uses TRBV7-9 and TRBJ1-5, with TRBD1 matching over 10 bases. The trim removed 8 bases at V and 3 bases at J, leaving 7 bases unmatched. This CDR3 has 15 amino acids. Germline V gene data show CDR1 as SEHNR and CDR2 as FQNEAQ (reference sequence). The CDR3 nucleotides are TGTGCCAGCTGCCGGGACAGGGGTTTCAATCAGCCCCAGCATTTT. Its translation is CASCRDRGFNQPQHF.

Note on this clone: Other DNA sequences in this specimen translate into the identical CDR3. The gene calls are TRBV5-1 and TRBJ2-7; the match to TRBD2 covers 8 bases. The V segment lost 2 bases and the J segment 1 base; nucleotides outside the gene matches: 2. CDR1 and CDR2 (germline): SGHRS, YFSETQ. The CDR3 loop spans 14 amino acids. The CDR3 sequence: CASSLVAGSYEQYF. CDR3 DNA sequence: TGCGCCAGCAGCTTAGTAGCGGGGTCCTACGAGCAGTACTTC. The full variable domain, rest sourced from reference TRBV5-1 and TRBJ2-7, is KAGVTQTPRYLIKTRGQQVTLSCSPISGHRSVSWYQQTPGQGLQFLFEYFSETQRNKGNFPGRFSGRQFSNSRSEMNVSTLELGDSALYLCASSLVAGSYEQYFGPGTRLTVT.

This chain joins TRBV9 and TRBJ2-7; D call uncertain. Looked up from germline, CDR1 is SGDLS and CDR2 is YYNGEE. This CDR3 is 14 amino acids long. With 0 bases removed from V and 2 bases from J, the gap between germline ends came to 9 bases. The CDR3 region has the DNA TGTGCCAGCAGCGTAGTCCCAGGTACCTACGAGCAGTACTTC. Translation gives CASSVVPGTYEQYF.

V gene TRBV5-1 combines with J gene TRBJ2-3, with TRBD2 matching over 9 bases. This CDR3 has 16 residues. Germline trimming cut 2 bases from V and 5 bases from J; bases unmatched to any gene: 9. Germline V gene lookup returns CDR1 SGHRS and CDR2 YFSETQ. The CDR3 DNA reads TGCGCCAGCAGCTTTGGCGGGAGGGCCGCCGGAGATACGCAGTATTTT. Amino acid sequence: CASSFGGRAAGDTQYF.

The chain links TRBV27 to TRBJ2-5, with 8 bases aligning to TRBD1. V trimming: 6 bases; J trimming: 5 bases; junction bases outside the gene matches: 2. CDR3 length equals 12 residues. CDR1 MNHEY and CDR2 SMNVEV come from the germline V gene (reference sequence). CDR3 residues: CASRNRGETQYF. The DNA for the CDR3 is TGTGCCAGCAGGAACAGGGGGGAGACCCAGTACTTC.

The chain joins TRBV11-2 to TRBJ2-7, with TRBD1 identical over 8 bases. The CDR3 has 15 residues. After removal of 1 base from V and 7 bases from J, the junction contained 9 bases not matched to a gene. Germline V gene data show CDR1 as SGHAT and CDR2 as FQNNGV. As DNA, the CDR3 is TGTGCCAGCAGCTTAGCTCCTCGGACAGGGAAAGAGCAGTACTTC. This encodes CASSLAPRTGKEQYF.

The chain carries TRBV5-1 and TRBJ1-4; D is undetermined. Trimming cost V 3 bases and J 3 bases, with 9 bases left between them. The germline gives CDR1 SGHRS, CDR2 YFSETQ. The CDR3 contains 14 residues. The CDR3 nucleotides are TGCGCCAGCAGCTCCCGAGGCTCTAATGAAAAACTGTTTTTT. This codes for CASSSRGSNEKLFF.

CDR3 nucleotides: TGTGCCAGCAGCCCGAAAACTCGCACAGATACGCAGTATTTT. Translating it yields CASSPKTRTDTQYF. V gene TRBV5-6 combines with J gene TRBJ2-3; D call uncertain. CDR3 length: 14 residues. Trimming removed 4 bases from V and 1 base from J, with 10 bases in between. From germline, CDR1 is SGHDT and CDR2 YYEEEE.

V gene TRBV5-1 combines with J gene TRBJ1-1; 9 bases fit TRBD1. The trim removed 3 bases at V and 4 bases at J, leaving 4 bases unmatched. Per germline, CDR1 SGHRS and CDR2 YFSETQ. The CDR3 sequence is 14 residues long. CDR3 sequence (DNA): TGCGCCAGCAGCTCACAGGGGGCGGGCACTGAAGCTTTCTTT. Translation gives CASSSQGAGTEAFF.

This chain joins TRBV7-2 and TRBJ2-5; 13 bases map to TRBD2. CDR3 length: 16 amino acids. Germline CDR1 reads SGHTA; CDR2 reads FQGNSA. The V gene end was trimmed by 4 bases and the J gene end by 5 bases; junction bases not matched to a gene: 7. DNA for the CDR3: TGTGCCAGCAGCTCGATACTAGCGGGGGGGCGGGAGACCCAGTACTTC. It is translated as CASSSILAGGRETQYF.

This rearrangement joins TRBV6-4 to TRBJ1-1; 8 bases match TRBD1. The CDR3 has 15 amino acids. Looked up from germline, CDR1 is MRHNA and CDR2 is SNTAGT. Trimming at V came to 4 bases and at J to 4 bases, leaving 8 bases not matched to a gene. DNA for the CDR3: TGTGCCAGCAGTGCAGGACAGGGAGCGGGCACTGAAGCTTTCTTT. Encoded protein: CASSAGQGAGTEAFF.

The DNA of the CDR3 is TGTGCCAGTAGTCCTTTAGCGGGGGGTGCAGGTGAGCAGTTCTTC. Translation: CASSPLAGGAGEQFF. This chain joins TRBV6-5 and TRBJ2-1, with 10 bases aligning to TRBD2. The CDR3 is made up of 15 amino acids. V was clipped by 9 bases and J by 9 bases; unmatched bases: 14. The germline gives CDR1 MNHEY, CDR2 SVGAGI.

The count of this clone is one. The chain couples TRBV21-1 to TRBJ2-1; the tabulated D call, TRBD2, remains unverified against the DNA. TRBV21-1 is classified as a pseudogene. This CDR3 has 15 amino acids. The CDR3 spells CASSKDTAGANEQFF. The DNA for the CDR3 is TGTGCCAGCAGCAAAGATACAGCGGGAGCGAATGAGCAGTTCTTC.

V is TRBV13 and J is TRBJ1-4; 8 nucleotides line up with TRBD1. Germline CDR1 PRHDT, CDR2 FYEKMQ (reference sequence). The CDR3 totals 14 residues. The V segment lost 4 bases and the J segment 8 bases; nucleotides outside the gene matches: 6. CDR3 sequence (DNA): TGTGCCAGCAGCTCTACAGGGGGAGAAGAAAAACTGTTTTTT. Encoded protein: CASSSTGGEEKLFF.

The chain employs TRBV10-3 and TRBJ2-1; 10 bases align to TRBD1. CDR3 length: 15 amino acids. The germline V gene has CDR1 ENHRY and CDR2 SYGVKD. V gave up 1 base and J gave up 5 bases; unmatched junction bases: 2. CDR3 DNA sequence: TGTGCCATCAGTGAGTGGGACAGGGGTCACAATGAGCAGTTCTTC. It codes for CAISEWDRGHNEQFF.